The clone carrying this T cell receptor beta chain was seen a handful of times. Its specificity is not known. The study ran its PCR with 60 Vbeta and 13 Jbeta primers. The authors' processing: The authors later counted about 80 million unique TCR beta chains, some 11 million of them shared. Sequenced by immunoSEQ multiplex PCR; TCRdb stores in-frame clones only, minus some. V and J calls and clone size are copied from that table; D and trimming were computed from the DNA. Among more than 80,000 clones listed, just over 70% were seen once. CDR3 length: 14 amino acids. Germline CDR1 is MDHEN and CDR2 is SYDVKM. With V trimmed by 3 bases and J by 3 bases, 3 bases remained unmatched. This specimen comes from a study of cytomegalovirus exposure and HLA in healthy donors. The study, taken as a whole, reports: It was confirmed in vitro that a few of the CMV-associated chains were specific for CMV antigens. Several of the most significant clusters appeared linked to common viral pathogens, based on a later analysis. A missense DCLRE1C variant was associated with V- and J-gene trimming of TCR beta chains in a later analysis, and an independent cohort replicated the association.

The sequenced material came from PBMCs. This TCR was sampled from a boy younger than 18 in good health and CMV-seronegative. The rearrangement joins TRBV28 to TRBJ2-7; 9 positions agree with TRBD1. For the CDR3, the DNA is TGTGCCAGCAGTTTCGGACAGGGGCGCTACGAGCAGTACTTC. Translation: CASSFGQGRYEQYF.